These 21 T cell receptor beta chains share one sample of origin, sequenced in a study of OX40 agonist ivuxolimab in advanced cancers. Measured with immunoSEQ multiplex PCR; TCRdb has only the in-frame clones, and not every one. The sample carries approximately 58,000 clones, about 88% recorded once. The material sequenced was CD4+ or CD8+ T cells sorted from blood, taken in a trial of the OX40 agonist ivuxolimab. Receptors were obtained from an adult with an advanced solid tumor such as melanoma, head and neck, liver or kidney cancer.

The chain links TRBV7-3 to TRBJ1-5; no firm D call. Germline V gene data show CDR1 as SGHTA and CDR2 as FQGTGA. There are 13 residues in the CDR3. Trimming removed 1 base from V and 5 bases from J, with 6 bases in between. The chain's CDR3 is CASSLRADQPQHF. In DNA form, the CDR3 reads TGTGCCAGCAGCTTAAGGGCAGATCAGCCCCAGCATTTT.

The chain links TRBV18 to TRBJ1-5; TRBD1 is a possible D gene (6 bases). V was pared by 3 bases and J by 7 bases, with 10 bases between. The CDR3 is made up of 13 amino acids. Germline V gene sequence: CDR1 KGHSH, CDR2 LQKENI. For the CDR3, the DNA is TGTGCCAGCTCACCCCAGGGGAGGCAGCCCCAGCATTTT. Amino acids: CASSPQGRQPQHF. Together with reference TRBV18 and TRBJ1-5, the CDR3 gives the full variable domain: NAGVMQNPRHLVRRRGQEARLRCSPMKGHSHVYWYRQLPEEGLKFMVYLQKENIIDESGMPKERFSAEFPKEGPSILRIQQVVRGDSAAYFCASSPQGRQPQHFGDGTRLSIL.

This clone was seen only a few times. The V gene is TRBV7-9, the J gene TRBJ2-2, with a tentative D call TRBD2 (6 bases). This CDR3 has 13 amino acids. The germline CDR1 and CDR2 sequences are SEHNR and FQNEAQ (reference sequence). The V and J ends lost 1 base and 7 bases respectively, with 7 bases between them. CDR3 loop: CASSLVAVGELFF. The CDR3 nucleotides read TGTGCCAGCAGCTTAGTAGCGGTCGGGGAGCTGTTTTTT.

The chain employs TRBV5-1 and TRBJ2-2, with 7 nucleotides matching TRBD2. Per the germline V gene, CDR1 is SGHRS and CDR2 is YFSETQ. Trimming cost V 0 bases and J 7 bases; bases outside gene matches: 6. This CDR3 comprises 15 residues. The chain's CDR3 is CASSLGGGRGGELFF. The CDR3 DNA sequence: TGCGCCAGCAGCTTGGGAGGCGGGAGAGGCGGGGAGCTGTTTTTT.

This clone was detected only once. The sample has other DNA sequences that encode this CDR3 too. The J gene is TRBJ2-1, the V gene TRBV5-4, with TRBD2 identical over 7 bases. CDR1 and CDR2 (germline): SGHNT, YYREEE (reference sequence). The CDR3 covers 15 residues. J gave up 6 bases and V 0 bases, and 6 bases lay outside the gene matches. CDR3 bases: TGTGCCAGCAGCTTGGATCGAGCGGGAAGCAATGAGCAGTTCTTC. Its protein product is CASSLDRAGSNEQFF.

V usage is TRBV12-2 and J usage is TRBJ2-1; TRBD2, the table's D call, was not compared with the DNA. TRBV12-2 has pseudogene status. CDR3 length: 14 amino acids. This CDR3 is CASRRTSGTDEQFF. DNA of the CDR3: TGTGCAAGTCGTCGGACTAGCGGGACCGATGAGCAGTTCTTC.

The rearrangement joins TRBV2 to TRBJ2-7, with 8 bases that match TRBD2. V gave up 6 bases and J gave up 1 base; unmatched junction bases: 2. Germline-derived CDR1 and CDR2 are SNHLY and FYNNEI. CDR3 length: 13 amino acids. The CDR3: CASRAGGSYEQYF. The CDR3 DNA reads as TGTGCCAGCAGGGCGGGAGGATCCTACGAGCAGTACTTC.

The chain carries TRBV2 and TRBJ1-1; D remains ambiguous. With 3 bases removed from V and 5 bases from J, the gap between germline ends came to 4 bases. The V gene's germline CDR1 is SNHLY and CDR2 FYNNEI. The CDR3 has 11 amino acids. As DNA, the CDR3 is TGTGCCAGCAGTGACCAGACTGAAGCTTTCTTT. Its translation: CASSDQTEAFF.

The chain combines TRBV29-1 with TRBJ1-2; possibly TRBD1 for D (6 bases). Deletions cut 2 bases from V and 2 bases from J, with 15 bases between. The CDR3 spans 15 residues. CDR1 is SQVTM and CDR2 is ANQGSEA in the germline V gene. This chain's CDR3 is CSVEFVGGQNYGYTF. CDR3 nucleotides: TGCAGCGTTGAATTCGTGGGGGGGCAGAACTATGGCTACACCTTC.

This clone was recorded at least ten times. Other nucleotide sequences in the sample specify the same CDR3. This sequence joins TRBV29-1 and TRBJ2-1, with TRBD1 matching 9 bases. This CDR3 region has 10 residues. Trimming at V came to 3 bases and at J to 12 bases, leaving 0 bases not matched to a gene. Germline V gene lookup returns CDR1 SQVTM and CDR2 ANQGSEA. CDR3 sequence: CSVETGGQFF. The CDR3 DNA follows: TGCAGCGTTGAGACAGGGGGGCAGTTCTTC.

The V and J genes are TRBV4-1 and TRBJ2-1; 11 positions agree with TRBD2. The CDR3 loop spans 18 amino acids. V gave up 4 bases and J gave up 8 bases; unmatched junction bases: 16. Germline V lookup: CDR1 MGHRA, CDR2 YSYEKL. The CDR3 region has the DNA TGCGCCAGCAGCCCAGCAAGCCTAGCGGGGGGTATAGTCGATGAGCAGTTCTTC. It translates to CASSPASLAGGIVDEQFF.

V and J are TRBV4-1 and TRBJ1-2; no definite D call. The CDR3 has 15 amino acids. The germline V gene has CDR1 MGHRA and CDR2 YSYEKL. Trimming cost V 2 bases and J 3 bases, with 13 bases left between them. The CDR3 region is CASSQKSTEYYGYTF. The DNA for the CDR3 is TGCGCCAGCAGCCAAAAGTCTACAGAGTACTATGGCTACACCTTC.

A single count supports this clone. The chain combines TRBV30 with TRBJ2-7; TRBD1 or TRBD2 may be the D gene (5 bases each). V was pared by 5 bases and J by 2 bases, with 13 bases between. CDR1 and CDR2 from the germline V gene are GTSNPN and SVGIG (reference sequence). This CDR3 contains 13 residues. In nucleotides, the CDR3 is TGTGCCTGGGTCCGGGACCGGCCCTACGAGCAGTACTTC. Its protein is CAWVRDRPYEQYF.

About this clone itself: The identical CDR3 is also encoded by other nucleotide sequences in the sample. V is TRBV7-2 and J is TRBJ2-7; D uncertain. Germline-derived CDR1 and CDR2 are SGHTA and FQGNSA. The CDR3 runs 12 residues. V was clipped by 4 bases and J by 0 bases, with 4 bases between them. The DNA for the CDR3 is TGTGCCAGCAGCTCAAACTCCTACGAGCAGTACTTC. Amino acid sequence: CASSSNSYEQYF. Together with reference TRBV7-2 and TRBJ2-7, the CDR3 gives the full variable domain: GAGVSQSPSNKVTEKGKDVELRCDPISGHTALYWYRQSLGQGLEFLIYFQGNSAPDKSGLPSDRFSAERTGGSVSTLTIQRTQQEDSAVYLCASSSNSYEQYFGPGTRLTVT.

This clone occurred a few times. This CDR3 is CASSPTPAGTPNEQYF. The CDR3 DNA sequence: TGCGCCAGCAGCCCAACTCCAGCCGGGACCCCTAACGAGCAGTACTTC. This rearrangement joins TRBV5-1 to TRBJ2-7; D is perhaps TRBD1 or TRBD2 (5 bases each). V was cut by 4 bases and J by 5 bases, with 22 bases left in between. CDR1 is SGHRS, CDR2 YFSETQ, per germline. The CDR3 runs 16 residues.

A remark on this clone: One junction end does not reproduce the germline sequence, and a read error may be involved. Other nucleotide sequences in the sample specify the same CDR3. This chain uses TRBV28 with TRBJ1-5, with D uncertain. The CDR3 consists of 15 residues. Per the germline V gene, CDR1 is MDHEN and CDR2 is SYDVKM. DNA for the CDR3: TGCGCCAGCAGTGAACCCGGAGGTAACAATCAGCCCCAGCATTTT. It specifies CASSEPGGNNQPQHF.

With respect to this clone: The same CDR3 also results from other DNA sequences found in this sample. The V and J genes are TRBV10-3 and TRBJ1-3; a possible D gene is TRBD1 (5 bases). The CDR3 is made up of 14 amino acids. Trimming cost V 6 bases and J 0 bases, with 9 bases left between them. The germline V gene has CDR1 ENHRY and CDR2 SYGVKD. CDR3 in DNA: TGTGCCATCAGGGGGACTGACTCTGGAAACACCATATATTTT. Protein product: CAIRGTDSGNTIYF.

The J gene is TRBJ1-6, the V gene TRBV30; D is ambiguous. Between the trimmed V and J ends, which lost 0 bases and 0 bases, there was a span of 15 bases. The CDR3 has 18 residues. The germline V gene encodes CDR1 GTSNPN and CDR2 SVGIG (reference sequence). This chain's CDR3 is CAWSVRKGPSSYNSPLHF. The CDR3 DNA follows: TGTGCCTGGAGTGTACGAAAGGGCCCAAGCTCCTATAATTCACCCCTCCACTTT.

This rearrangement joins TRBV5-1 to TRBJ2-3; 8 bases match TRBD1. The germline CDR1 and CDR2 sequences are SGHRS and YFSETQ. Unmatched junction bases numbered 8, after V lost 3 bases and J lost 5 bases. CDR3 length: 15 amino acids. The DNA for the CDR3 is TGCGCCAGCAGCTACCCAGGGGGCCCAGGAGATACGCAGTATTTT. This codes for CASSYPGGPGDTQYF.

This clone appeared a single time. The V and J genes are TRBV14 and TRBJ2-7; perhaps D is TRBD1 or TRBD2 (6 bases each). CDR1 is SGHDN and CDR2 is FVKESK in the germline V gene. The CDR3 totals 16 residues. Trimming took off 1 base at V and 3 bases at J, with 16 bases between the two ends. DNA for the CDR3: TGTGCCAGCAGCCAAGCGTCCCAAGGGGGGTTCTACGAGCAGTACTTC. Its protein product is CASSQASQGGFYEQYF.

This chain uses TRBV7-9 with TRBJ2-3, with 7 bases that match TRBD1. Per the germline V gene, CDR1 is SEHNR and CDR2 is FQNEAQ (reference sequence). The length of the CDR3 is 14 residues. With V trimmed by 5 bases and J by 3 bases, 5 bases remained unmatched. The CDR3: CASSPGQKTDTQYF. The CDR3 DNA sequence: TGTGCCAGCAGCCCGGGACAGAAAACAGATACGCAGTATTTT.